The rows below give T cell receptor beta chains drawn from one sample of a study of blood T cell repertoires in COVID-19. Only in-frame clones appear in the TCRdb table, and some are missing; sequencing was by immunoSEQ multiplex PCR. The sample shows 85,000 to 130,000 clones, approximately 91% of them seen only once. Sequencing input: peripheral blood. The receptors come from a human donor in a cohort sampled during active COVID-19. CDR3s include the opening cysteine and the closing phenylalanine or tryptophan. The order of the fields is D gene, clone size, J gene, V gene, CDR3 protein, CDR3 DNA. D genes are given only for firm matches. The size of a clone is reported for some rows only, either as once, few or many, or as a class for expanded clones.

NA	NA	TRBJ2-3	TRBV9	CASSAGDAVDTQYF	TGTGCCAGCAGCGCGGGGGACGCTGTGGATACGCAGTATTTT
TRBD2	NA	TRBJ2-2	TRBV10-3	CAISEGSGSLGGELFF	TGTGCCATCAGTGAAGGTAGCGGGAGTCTTGGCGGGGAGCTGTTTTTT
NA	NA	TRBJ1-2	TRBV27	CAGGGRVKNYGYTF	TGTGCCGGCGGCGGCAGGGTGAAAAACTATGGCTACACCTTC
NA	NA	TRBJ1-1	TRBV12-3/TRBV12-4	CASSFNGRGAFF	TGTGCCAGCAGTTTTAACGGGAGAGGGGCTTTCTTT
NA	NA	TRBJ2-7	TRBV20-1	CSARDGRGQYF	TGCAGTGCTAGAGATGGTCGGGGGCAGTACTTC
TRBD1	NA	TRBJ1-2	TRBV6-5	CASRPTGINYGYTF	TGTGCCAGCAGACCGACAGGGATTAACTATGGCTACACCTTC
TRBD2	NA	TRBJ2-2	TRBV9	CASSGGLAGVTGELFF	TGTGCCAGCAGCGGCGGACTAGCGGGAGTTACCGGGGAGCTGTTTTTT
NA	NA	TRBJ2-6	TRBV5-1	CASSLGDLTAFSGANVLTF	TGCGCCAGCAGCTTGGGAGACTTAACCGCCTTCTCTGGGGCCAACGTCCTGACTTTC
NA	few	TRBJ2-1	TRBV5-6	CASSLAGAINEQFF	TGTGCCAGCAGCTTGGCGGGAGCTATTAATGAGCAGTTCTTC
NA	NA	TRBJ2-3	TRBV27	CASSSSSSTDTQYF	TGTGCCAGCAGTTCGTCTTCTAGCACAGATACGCAGTATTTT
TRBD1	NA	TRBJ2-5	TRBV25-1	CASSESALGTGQETQYF	TGTGCCAGCAGTGAATCTGCGCTCGGGACAGGTCAAGAGACCCAGTACTTC
NA	once	TRBJ2-1	TRBV11-3	CASSPWTTLGDNEQFF	TGTGCCAGCAGCCCTTGGACAACGTTAGGGGACAATGAGCAGTTCTTC
NA	NA	TRBJ1-1	TRBV7-9	CASSFSGAGTEAFF	TGTGCCAGCAGCTTTTCAGGGGCAGGCACTGAAGCTTTCTTT
NA	NA	TRBJ1-2	TRBV6-5	CASSSRGGHGYTF	TGTGCCAGCAGCTCCCGGGGTGGGCATGGCTACACCTTC
TRBD2	NA	TRBJ2-1	TRBV7-3	CASSSWETSGRVNEQFF	TGTGCCAGCAGCTCCTGGGAGACTAGCGGGAGGGTAAATGAGCAGTTCTTC
NA	NA	TRBJ2-7	TRBV9	CASSRGWGSEQYF	TGTGCCAGCAGCCGGGGGTGGGGCAGTGAGCAGTACTTC
NA	NA	TRBJ1-4	TRBV5-1	CASTINRGGPNEKLFF	TGCGCCAGCACCATTAACCGGGGGGGCCCTAATGAAAAACTGTTTTTT
TRBD2	NA	TRBJ2-7	TRBV25-1	CASSDPNPAGGFPYEQYF	TGTGCCAGCAGTGATCCGAACCCAGCGGGAGGGTTCCCCTACGAGCAGTACTTC
TRBD1	NA	TRBJ2-7	TRBV3-1/TRBV3-2	CASSQEGGTGIYEQYF	TGTGCCAGCAGCCAAGAGGGCGGGACAGGGATCTACGAGCAGTACTTC
NA	NA	TRBJ2-2	TRBV18	CASSPQWGTYTGELFF	TGTGCCAGCTCACCACAATGGGGCACGTACACCGGGGAGCTGTTTTTT
TRBD1	NA	TRBJ1-3	TRBV5-1	CASSGGTVGNTIYF	TGCGCCAGCAGCGGGGGGACAGTTGGAAACACCATATATTTT
NA	NA	TRBJ1-1	TRBV12-3/TRBV12-4	CASSLAATGAFF	TGTGCCAGCAGTTTGGCGGCGACTGGGGCTTTCTTT
NA	NA	TRBJ2-7	TRBV6-5	CASTRVLAYEQYF	TGTGCCAGCACCCGAGTTTTAGCCTACGAGCAGTACTTC
NA	NA	TRBJ2-7	TRBV5-1	CASSQQGEQYF	TGCGCCAGCAGCCAGCAGGGCGAGCAGTACTTC
TRBD2	NA	TRBJ2-1	TRBV5-1	CASSSGLAGYDEQFF	TGCGCCAGCAGCTCGGGACTAGCGGGTTATGATGAGCAGTTCTTC
NA	NA	TRBJ2-7	TRBV6-6	CASSTGLYEQYF	TGTGCCAGCTCAACAGGGTTGTACGAGCAGTACTTC